This T cell receptor (beta chain) was captured by sequencing in a study of blood T cell repertoires in COVID-19. Study context: Spain, Italy and the United States supplied samples that represented acute and convalescent COVID-19.

Methods used by the authors: The authors estimated nucleated cell counts from reference gene primer amplification. The table came from immunoSEQ multiplex PCR; TCRdb's copy has only in-frame clones and leaves some out. That table is the source of V, J and clone size, and D and trimming were worked out from the DNA. The data hold about 280,000 clones, with around 90% observed a single time. Sequencing was performed on PBMCs or T cells enriched from blood (not recorded which). This clonotype was sampled from a woman under 40 with acute COVID-19.

CDR3 sequence: CASKFAGGEQYF. CDR3 bases: TGTGCCAGCAAGTTTGCGGGAGGCGAGCAGTACTTC. The gene calls are TRBV19 and TRBJ2-7, with 8 bases fitting TRBD2. Losses at the gene ends were 9 bases for V and 6 bases for J; bases not matched to a gene: 7. The V gene's germline CDR1 is LNHDA and CDR2 SQIVND (reference sequence). This CDR3 spans 12 amino acids.